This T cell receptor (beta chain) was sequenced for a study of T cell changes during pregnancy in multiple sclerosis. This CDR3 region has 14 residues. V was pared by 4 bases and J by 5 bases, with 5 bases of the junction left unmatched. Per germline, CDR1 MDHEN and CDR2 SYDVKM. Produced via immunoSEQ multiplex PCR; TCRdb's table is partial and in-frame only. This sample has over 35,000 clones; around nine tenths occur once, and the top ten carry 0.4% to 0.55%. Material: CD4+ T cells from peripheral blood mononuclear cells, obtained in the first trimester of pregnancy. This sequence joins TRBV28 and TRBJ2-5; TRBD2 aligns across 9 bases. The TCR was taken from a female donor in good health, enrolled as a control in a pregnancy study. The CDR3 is CASSSGLAFETQYF. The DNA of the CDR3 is TGTGCCAGCAGTTCGGGACTAGCTTTTGAGACCCAGTACTTC.